This T cell receptor beta chain is drawn from a study of shared clonotypes between healthy human individuals. Study background: Three plates each covered CD4 naive and memory; CD8 naive two, CD8 memory one.

Produced via immunoSEQ multiplex PCR; TCRdb's table is partial and in-frame only. The sample lists approximately 650,000 clones, 95% to 96% occurring once. In germline, CDR1 is MNHEY, CDR2 SMNVEV (reference sequence). V lost 5 bases to trimming and J lost 1 base; unmatched junction nucleotides: 2. The CDR3 is 14 residues long. CD8 cells classed as naive were CD45RO-negative and positively selected for CCR7, excluding terminally differentiated effector memory CD45RA+ cells. The donors were all Caucasian adults (living in Nashville, Tennessee). The chain links TRBV27 to TRBJ1-5; 7 bases align to TRBD1. Sequenced material: naive CD8+ T cells sorted from blood. This sequence originates from a woman in her 30s in good health. The CDR3 sequence: CASSATGSNQPQHF. In DNA, the CDR3 is TGTGCCAGCAGTGCGACAGGGAGCAATCAGCCCCAGCATTTT.